The sample holds a few counts of the clone carrying this TCR beta chain. The data derive from a study of T cell changes during pregnancy in multiple sclerosis. The repertoire was sequenced with immunoSEQ multiplex PCR; TCRdb's copy has only in-frame clones and lacks some. In the table there are 25,000 to 40,000 clones, 87% of which are singletons. The CDR3 totals 14 residues. Germline V lookup: CDR1 MDHEN, CDR2 SYDVKM. Trimming stripped 2 bases from V and 3 bases from J, with 10 bases between. The sequences come from CD8+ T cells from peripheral blood mononuclear cells, collected before pregnancy. The chain uses TRBV28 and TRBJ1-2; D remains unclear. This TCR came from a female donor with multiple sclerosis, enrolled in a pregnancy study. This chain's CDR3 is CASSLGPVDYGYTF. CDR3 bases: TGTGCCAGCAGTTTAGGGCCTGTAGACTATGGCTACACCTTC.